This T cell receptor (beta chain) was observed in a study of vaccination effects on CD4 cells after COVID-19. On the study more broadly: From a couple of convalescent patients, samples were taken 16 days and one week before vaccination. General study points: The post-vaccine spike-reactive clones of convalescents showed a predominance of new vaccine-induced clones.

Germline values: CDR1 SGHRS, CDR2 YFSETQ. V lost 0 bases to trimming and J lost 2 bases, with 6 bases between them. The CDR3 is 13 amino acids. This clone is a singleton in its sample. Its antigen is not known. ViraFEST used viral peptide pools to expand antigen-specific CD4+ T cells before sequencing. CD4+ T cells were isolated after about eleven days of culture. Convalescent patients had PCR-confirmed SARS-CoV-2 infection between March and December 2020. Each culture well received approximately 2 million PBMC. These cells were then cultured in IMDM with 10 IU/ml IL-2 and about 9.4 ug/ml peptides. A half-medium replacement with IL-2 medium was carried out on days 3 and 7. Produced via immunoSEQ multiplex PCR; TCRdb's table is partial and in-frame only. The table records more than 35,000 clones, more than 60% of them present only once.

Sequenced here: CD4+ T cells from PBMCs cultured with a peptide pool, sampled before COVID-19 vaccination. V gene TRBV5-1 combines with J gene TRBJ2-7; D remains ambiguous. The source of this sequence is a human donor who had a prior SARS-CoV-2 infection. In DNA, the CDR3 is TGCGCCAGCAGCTTGGACTATACCTACGAGCAGTACTTC. Protein product: CASSLDYTYEQYF.